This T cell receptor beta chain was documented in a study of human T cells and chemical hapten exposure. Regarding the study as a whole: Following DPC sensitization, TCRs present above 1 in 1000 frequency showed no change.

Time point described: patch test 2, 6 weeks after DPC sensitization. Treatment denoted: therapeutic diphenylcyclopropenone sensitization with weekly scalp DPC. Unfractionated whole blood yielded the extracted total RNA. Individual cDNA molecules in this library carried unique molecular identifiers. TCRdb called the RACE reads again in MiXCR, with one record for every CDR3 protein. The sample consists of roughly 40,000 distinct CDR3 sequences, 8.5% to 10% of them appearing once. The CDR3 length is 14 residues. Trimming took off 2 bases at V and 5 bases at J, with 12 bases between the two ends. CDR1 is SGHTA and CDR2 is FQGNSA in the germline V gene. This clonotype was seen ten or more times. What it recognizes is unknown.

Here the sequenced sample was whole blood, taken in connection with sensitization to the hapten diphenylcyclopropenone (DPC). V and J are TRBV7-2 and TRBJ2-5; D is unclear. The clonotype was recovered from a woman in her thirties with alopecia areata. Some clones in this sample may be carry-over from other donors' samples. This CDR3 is CASSLRRAGETQYF. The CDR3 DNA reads TGTGCCAGCAGCTTACGACGGGCTGGCGAGACCCAGTACTTC.